The clone carrying this T cell receptor beta chain has at least ten counts. The entry originates in a study of T cells in Graves' hyperthyroidism and ophthalmopathy. TCR beta CDR3 regions were amplified from RNA transcripts. First-round RT-PCR with HTBI primers amplified the TCR CDR3 region. A single record per CDR3 protein comes from TCRdb applying MiXCR to the multiplex PCR reads. In the table there are under 650,000 distinct CDR3 sequences, around 15% of which are singletons. The receptor comes from a woman aged 25 to 39 with Graves' hyperthyroidism. The sequenced material came from blood.

CDR3 sequence: CASSRQLEGEAFF. For the CDR3, the DNA is TGTGCCAGCAGCCGGCAGCTCGAGGGTGAAGCTTTCTTT. The V and J genes are TRBV11-3 and TRBJ1-1; no firm D call. Germline CDR1 SGHNT, CDR2 YENEEA. Trimming took off 5 bases at V and 7 bases at J, with 14 bases between the two ends. This CDR3 has 13 residues. The full variable domain, with the rest looked up from reference TRBV11-3 and TRBJ1-1, is EAGVVQSPRYKIIEKKQPVAFWCNPISGHNTLYWYLQNLGQGPELLIRYENEEAVDDSQLPKDRFSAERLKGVDSTLKIQPAELGDSAVYLCASSRQLEGEAFFGQGTRLTVV.